Below, one T cell receptor beta chain is given with its context. The antigen is not known. These data are taken from a study of cytomegalovirus exposure and HLA in healthy donors. The PCR ran on 60 Vbeta and 13 Jbeta primers. Assay: immunoSEQ multiplex PCR; the TCRdb copy retains only in-frame clones and omits some. The sample lists about 170,000 clones; 75% to 90% were seen once. General study results and limits: Association with HLA alleles at 0.05 false discovery rate was found for 15,000 to 20,000 TCR beta sequences in a later analysis. Earlier analysis found most TCR beta V segments productive about 87% or about 30% of the time. Reportedly, diagnosis of cytomegalovirus status by the classifier showed high specificity and sensitivity.

Per germline, CDR1 SEHNR and CDR2 FQNEAQ (reference sequence). The CDR3 is 17 amino acids. V dropped 5 bases and J dropped 4; count of bases not matched to a gene: 12. The origin of this receptor is a man younger than 40 in good health and CMV-seropositive. Specimen: PBMCs. V gene TRBV7-9 combines with J gene TRBJ2-2; 8 bases are a match to TRBD2. CDR3 residues: CASSPMASGFPTGELFF. Written as DNA, the CDR3 is TGTGCCAGCAGCCCCATGGCTAGCGGGTTCCCCACCGGGGAGCTGTTTTTT.